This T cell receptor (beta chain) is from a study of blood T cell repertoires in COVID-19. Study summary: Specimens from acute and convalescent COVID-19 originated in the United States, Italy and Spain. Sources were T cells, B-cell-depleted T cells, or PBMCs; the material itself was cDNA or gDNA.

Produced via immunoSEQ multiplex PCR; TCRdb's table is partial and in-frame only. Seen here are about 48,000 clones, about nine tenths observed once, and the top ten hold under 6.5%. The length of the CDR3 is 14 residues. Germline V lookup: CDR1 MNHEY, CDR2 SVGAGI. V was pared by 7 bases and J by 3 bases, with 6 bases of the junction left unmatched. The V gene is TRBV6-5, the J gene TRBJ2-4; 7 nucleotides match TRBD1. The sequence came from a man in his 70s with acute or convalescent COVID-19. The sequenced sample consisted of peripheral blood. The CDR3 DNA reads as TGTGCCAGCACCGAGACAGGGCGCAAAAACATTCAGTACTTC. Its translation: CASTETGRKNIQYF.